These 24 T cell receptor beta chains were all obtained from the same sample, sequenced in a study of blood T cell repertoires in COVID-19. Sequencing used immunoSEQ multiplex PCR; TCRdb keeps in-frame clones, though not all of them. Seen here are 210,000 or so clones, approximately 85% observed once, and the top ten hold 4% to 6%. Sequencing input: peripheral blood. The source of these receptors is a man aged 50 to 59 with COVID-19, enrolled during active disease.

The V call is TRBV2, the J call TRBJ2-2, with 7 positions matching TRBD1. The CDR3 length is 15 residues. The V segment lost 6 bases and the J segment 0 bases; nucleotides outside the gene matches: 4. Germline V gene sequence: CDR1 SNHLY, CDR2 FYNNEI. CDR3 nucleotides: TGTGCCAGCAGCACCGGGACAGCGAACACCGGGGAGCTGTTTTTT. Amino acids: CASSTGTANTGELFF.

This clone qualifies as medium-sized (0.01 to 0.1%). The chain links TRBV7-8 to TRBJ1-3; tentatively, D is TRBD1 (5 bases). This CDR3 is built from 17 residues. Trimming shortened V by 0 bases and J by 0 bases, and 12 bases separated the two germline ends. Germline V gene sequence: CDR1 SGHVS, CDR2 FQNEAQ. For the CDR3, the DNA is TGTGCCAGCAGCTTAGCAATGGCGGGGGGCTCTGGAAACACCATATATTTT. Its translation is CASSLAMAGGSGNTIYF.

V is TRBV7-9 and J is TRBJ2-5; maybe TRBD1 (6 bases). Trimming left V 0 bases short and J 2 bases short, with 13 bases between. CDR1 and CDR2 (germline): SEHNR, FQNEAQ (reference sequence). This CDR3 contains 16 residues. The CDR3 sequence: CASSLADRLYQETQYF. Here the CDR3 DNA reads TGTGCCAGCAGCTTAGCCGACAGGCTTTATCAAGAGACCCAGTACTTC.

V usage is TRBV7-9 and J usage is TRBJ2-7; possible D gene TRBD1, 5 bases. Trimming removed 1 base at V and 6 bases at J, with 10 bases between. The germline V gene encodes CDR1 SEHNR and CDR2 FQNEAQ (reference sequence). The CDR3 contains 13 residues. The CDR3 nucleotides are TGTGCCAGCAGCTTAGTATCAGGGATCGAGCAGTACTTC. Its protein is CASSLVSGIEQYF.

The chain couples TRBV19 to TRBJ2-5; TRBD1 might be the D (6 bases). The V gene lost 6 bases and the J gene lost 4 bases, with 18 bases spanning the gap. The CDR3 is made up of 15 amino acids. Germline V gives CDR1 LNHDA, CDR2 SQIVND (reference sequence). This CDR3 is CASRTQGFLGETQYF. The CDR3 DNA reads as TGTGCCAGTAGAACCCAGGGGTTCTTGGGAGAGACCCAGTACTTC.

As concerns this clone: Within the sample, other DNA sequences also encode this same CDR3. CDR3 DNA: TGTGCCAGCTCACCGGGGACAGGAAGCTCCTACGAGCAGTACTTC. It codes for CASSPGTGSSYEQYF. The chain carries TRBV18 and TRBJ2-7; 8 bases fit TRBD1. This CDR3 comprises 15 residues. The ends lost 3 bases at V and 0 bases at J; junction bases unmatched: 4. Germline lookup yields CDR1 KGHSH and CDR2 LQKENI. Variable domain in full (rest from reference TRBV18 and TRBJ2-7): NAGVMQNPRHLVRRRGQEARLRCSPMKGHSHVYWYRQLPEEGLKFMVYLQKENIIDESGMPKERFSAEFPKEGPSILRIQQVVRGDSAAYFCASSPGTGSSYEQYFGPGTRLTVT.

This chain connects TRBV5-6 to TRBJ2-3; the D is unclear. The ends were cut back, 3 bases at V and 8 bases at J, with 10 bases in the middle. The CDR3 extends over 12 amino acids. In germline, CDR1 is SGHDT, CDR2 YYEEEE. Here the CDR3 DNA reads TGTGCCAGCAGCTCAACCTCGGGTACGCAGTATTTT. It encodes CASSSTSGTQYF.

The chain recombines TRBV5-1 with TRBJ2-1; 12 bases match TRBD2. V trimming: 3 bases; J trimming: 7 bases; junction bases outside the gene matches: 2. This CDR3 region has 14 residues. Germline V gene sequence: CDR1 SGHRS, CDR2 YFSETQ. CDR3 nucleotide sequence: TGCGCCAGCAGCTCCGGGACTAGCGGGAATGAGCAGTTCTTC. Amino acids: CASSSGTSGNEQFF.

The rearrangement links TRBV20-1 to TRBJ2-5; D might be TRBD2 (6 bases). CDR1 and CDR2 from the germline V gene are DFQATT and SNEGSKA (reference sequence). Between the trimmed V and J ends, which lost 3 bases and 1 base, there was a span of 12 bases. The CDR3 covers 14 residues. CDR3 sequence reads: CSASIRGTQETQYF. DNA of the CDR3: TGCAGTGCTAGTATCCGGGGGACCCAAGAGACCCAGTACTTC.

This clone showed up just once. The V call is TRBV28, the J call TRBJ2-6; 11 bases align to TRBD2. Germline V gene lookup returns CDR1 MDHEN and CDR2 SYDVKM. The length of the CDR3 is 16 residues. J was trimmed by 1 base and V by 7 bases; bases with no gene match: 3. The CDR3: CASTTSGVSGANVLTF. The CDR3 nucleotides are TGTGCCAGCACGACTAGCGGGGTATCTGGGGCCAACGTCCTGACTTTC.

V gene TRBV18 combines with J gene TRBJ1-1; tentatively, D is TRBD1 (6 bases). Germline CDR1 and CDR2: KGHSH and LQKENI. The CDR3 has 13 residues. Between the trimmed V and J ends, which lost 8 bases and 5 bases, there was a span of 15 bases. CDR3 amino acids: CASGTGPLTEAFF. CDR3 nucleotide sequence: TGTGCCAGCGGTACAGGGCCCTTGACTGAAGCTTTCTTT.

This clone was seen once. The chain is built from TRBV18 and TRBJ1-1; unclear D gene. CDR1 is KGHSH, CDR2 LQKENI, per germline. The CDR3 consists of 13 residues. Trimming cost V 4 bases and J 5 bases, with 11 bases left between them. The CDR3 DNA sequence: TGTGCCAGCTCACGTGGACTGGAGACTGAAGCTTTCTTT. It yields the protein CASSRGLETEAFF.

The chain is built from TRBV6-2 or TRBV6-3 and TRBJ1-1, with D possibly matching TRBD1 (6 bases). CDR3 length: 15 residues. From germline, CDR1 is MNHEY and CDR2 SVGEGT. The germline V and J ends were trimmed by 0 bases and 1 base, with 9 bases remaining between them. The chain's CDR3 is CASSYSGGRNTEAFF. DNA for the CDR3: TGTGCCAGCAGTTACTCCGGGGGGCGGAACACTGAAGCTTTCTTT.

V is TRBV5-5 and J is TRBJ2-3; D unresolved. Germline V gives CDR1 SGHKS, CDR2 YYEKEE (reference sequence). CDR3 length: 13 residues. V was cut by 2 bases and J by 5 bases, with 9 bases left in between. CDR3: CASSFPRGDTQYF. The CDR3 DNA is TGTGCCAGCAGCTTCCCCCGAGGAGATACGCAGTATTTT.

V gene TRBV9 combines with J gene TRBJ2-5, with a tentative D call TRBD2 (7 bases). This CDR3 contains 14 residues. Trimming took off 6 bases at V and 5 bases at J, with 17 bases between the two ends. The V gene's germline CDR1 is SGDLS and CDR2 YYNGEE. The CDR3 bases are TGTGCCAGCAATTTTGGAGGGGGAGGGGAGACCCAGTACTTC. It is translated as CASNFGGGGETQYF.

The rearrangement links TRBV28 to TRBJ1-2, with 7 bases matching TRBD1. Germline CDR1 MDHEN, CDR2 SYDVKM. This CDR3 comprises 14 residues. Trimming removed 2 bases from V and 4 bases from J; junction bases left unmatched: 4. Here the CDR3 DNA reads TGTGCCAGCAGTTTACCAAGACAGGGCTATGGCTACACCTTC. This sequence encodes CASSLPRQGYGYTF.

V is TRBV3-1 (or the pseudogene TRBV3-2) and J is TRBJ2-5, with a tentative D call TRBD2 (6 bases). Germline V lookup: CDR1 LGHDT, CDR2 YNNKEL (reference sequence). The V end was cut by 1 base, the J end by 2 bases, with 11 bases between. This CDR3 has 15 residues. The CDR3: CASSQVRGIQETQYF. The CDR3 DNA reads TGTGCCAGCAGCCAAGTTCGCGGGATTCAAGAGACCCAGTACTTC.

The chain couples TRBV6-2 or TRBV6-3 to TRBJ2-1, with 11 nucleotides matching TRBD2. Germline CDR1 MNHEY, CDR2 SVGEGT. V gave up 6 bases and J gave up 4 bases; unmatched junction bases: 8. The CDR3 totals 16 residues. The CDR3 here is CASSPIAGGRYNEQFF. The CDR3 bases are TGTGCCAGCAGCCCCATAGCGGGGGGGCGTTACAATGAGCAGTTCTTC.

This clone was seen a few times. This sequence joins TRBV5-4 and TRBJ2-1; the D gene is possibly TRBD2 (6 bases). CDR1 is SGHNT and CDR2 is YYREEE in the germline V gene (reference sequence). The V and J ends lost 6 bases and 0 bases respectively, with 16 bases between them. CDR3 length equals 16 residues. The CDR3: CASTRGILSSYNEQFF. Written as DNA, the CDR3 is TGTGCCAGCACCCGGGGGATTCTTAGCTCCTACAATGAGCAGTTCTTC.

The chain has TRBV4-3 and TRBJ1-1, with 7 positions matching TRBD1. The CDR3 loop spans 16 amino acids. Germline V lookup: CDR1 LGHNA, CDR2 YSLEER. Trimming took 1 base from V and 2 from J; bases not matched to a gene: 7. The CDR3 nucleotides are TGCGCCAGCAGCCAAGTCCCCGGGACAGCCAACACTGAAGCTTTCTTT. It specifies CASSQVPGTANTEAFF.

The V gene is TRBV28, the J gene TRBJ1-3; perhaps TRBD1 as D (5 bases). Trimming took 3 bases from V and 0 from J, leaving 15 bases between them. Germline V lookup: CDR1 MDHEN, CDR2 SYDVKM. This CDR3 has 17 residues. CDR3 region: CASSFIRGLYSGNTIYF. CDR3 DNA sequence: TGTGCCAGCAGTTTTATAAGGGGACTTTACTCTGGAAACACCATATATTTT.

The J gene is TRBJ1-6, the V gene TRBV30; D gene ambiguous. Germline assignment: CDR1 GTSNPN and CDR2 SVGIG (reference sequence). The V and J ends lost 3 bases and 8 bases respectively, with 5 bases between them. The CDR3 runs 11 residues. The CDR3 DNA reads TGTGCCTGGAGGTTAGATTCACCCCTCCACTTT. This translates into CAWRLDSPLHF.

J is TRBJ1-6 and V is TRBV6-4, with TRBD1 identical over 10 bases. The V gene end was trimmed by 0 bases and the J gene end by 7 bases; junction bases not matched to a gene: 0. Germline values: CDR1 MRHNA, CDR2 SNTAGT. The CDR3 totals 15 residues. The CDR3 DNA follows: TGTGCCAGCAGTGACTCGACAGGGGGCAATTCACCCCTCCACTTT. It encodes CASSDSTGGNSPLHF.

The V gene is TRBV3-1 (or the pseudogene TRBV3-2), the J gene TRBJ2-1; 8 nucleotides line up with TRBD2. The V segment lost 2 bases and the J segment 5 bases; nucleotides outside the gene matches: 8. This CDR3 contains 16 residues. From germline, CDR1 is LGHDT and CDR2 YNNKEL (reference sequence). The CDR3 sequence is CASSQRGGQPNNEQFF. The CDR3 coding sequence is TGTGCCAGCAGCCAACGGGGGGGCCAACCGAACAATGAGCAGTTCTTC.